The next 24 T cell receptor beta chains were all read from a single sample in a study of cytomegalovirus exposure and HLA in healthy donors. Vbeta (60) and Jbeta (13) primers were used in the PCR. Sequencing was performed with immunoSEQ multiplex PCR; in TCRdb, only in-frame clones are kept and a portion is missing. This sample's table has about 48,000 clones. Sequencing used PBMCs. Receptor source: a woman between 35 and 50 years old in good health and CMV-seronegative.

The chain employs TRBV28 and TRBJ1-3; the D is unclear. CDR1 is MDHEN and CDR2 is SYDVKM in the germline V gene. The CDR3 runs to 16 residues. V lost 4 bases to trimming and J lost 0 bases, with 13 bases between them. In DNA, the CDR3 is TGTGCCAGCAGTTACGGGAAGGAGGGCTCTGGAAACACCATATATTTT. This codes for CASSYGKEGSGNTIYF.

The genes are TRBV10-3 and TRBJ2-6; D not certain. Germline V gene data show CDR1 as ENHRY and CDR2 as SYGVKD. The CDR3 totals 17 residues. V lost 0 bases and J 1 base, leaving 10 bases between the germline ends. CDR3 region: CAISESTPGSGANVLTF. The CDR3 DNA follows: TGTGCCATCAGTGAGTCCACCCCCGGTTCTGGGGCCAACGTCCTGACTTTC.

The chain couples TRBV28 to TRBJ1-5; D gene uncertain. The CDR3 is 15 amino acids. Trimming stripped 6 bases from V and 2 bases from J, with 14 bases between. Germline CDR1 and CDR2: MDHEN and SYDVKM. CDR3 amino acids: CASRLQRAGNQPQHF. The CDR3 DNA reads TGTGCCAGCAGACTACAGAGGGCAGGCAATCAGCCCCAGCATTTT.

The rearrangement joins TRBV5-6 to TRBJ2-2; 7 bases agree with TRBD1. Germline V gene sequence: CDR1 SGHDT, CDR2 YYEEEE. The CDR3 totals 17 residues. V gave up 4 bases and J gave up 7 bases; unmatched junction bases: 16. For the CDR3, the DNA is TGTGCCAGCAGCGTGTTCGTTGGGACAGCAATTAACGGGGAGCTGTTTTTT. Amino acids: CASSVFVGTAINGELFF.

The chain carries TRBV7-9 and TRBJ1-2; TRBD1 agrees at 7 bases. Germline CDR1 reads SEHNR; CDR2 reads FQNEAQ (reference sequence). After removal of 6 bases from V and 4 bases from J, the junction contained 8 bases not matched to a gene. The CDR3 is 14 residues long. The CDR3 nucleotides read TGTGCCAGCAGATCCGGGACAGAGGTCTATGGCTACACCTTC. This translates into CASRSGTEVYGYTF.

V usage is TRBV18 and J usage is TRBJ1-5, with unresolved D. Germline CDR1 and CDR2: KGHSH and LQKENI. There are 14 residues in the CDR3. Trimming removed 4 bases at V and 7 bases at J, with 14 bases between. The DNA of the CDR3 is TGTGCCAGCTCACTGGAGGGTACAAACCAGCCCCAGCATTTT. Translated: CASSLEGTNQPQHF. Full variable domain (remainder filled in from reference TRBV18 and TRBJ1-5): NAGVMQNPRHLVRRRGQEARLRCSPMKGHSHVYWYRQLPEEGLKFMVYLQKENIIDESGMPKERFSAEFPKEGPSILRIQQVVRGDSAAYFCASSLEGTNQPQHFGDGTRLSIL.

The chain employs TRBV7-2 and TRBJ2-2, with D tentatively TRBD2 (5 bases). The length of the CDR3 is 15 residues. Trimming removed 2 bases from V and 7 bases from J, with 14 bases in between. CDR1 and CDR2 from the germline V gene are SGHTA and FQGNSA. Here the CDR3 DNA reads TGTGCCAGCAGCTTACGATCCCTAGCTGGCGGGGAGCTGTTTTTT. Its translation is CASSLRSLAGGELFF.

The CDR3 region has the DNA TGTGCCAGCAGTTTTGAACGGGGAGCCAACGAGCAGTACTTC. Encoded protein: CASSFERGANEQYF. This rearrangement joins TRBV7-9 to TRBJ2-7; D might be TRBD2 (5 bases). In germline, CDR1 is SEHNR, CDR2 FQNEAQ (reference sequence). The germline V and J ends were trimmed by 6 bases and 5 bases, with 17 bases remaining between them. This CDR3 comprises 14 residues.

The V call is TRBV29-1, the J call TRBJ2-1, with a weak D call TRBD1 (6 bases). Germline CDR1 reads SQVTM; CDR2 reads ANQGSEA. The CDR3 has 13 amino acids. V dropped 2 bases and J dropped 4 bases, with 9 bases sitting between them. CDR3 nucleotide sequence: TGCAGCGTTGAAACAGGGTTTTACAATGAGCAGTTCTTC. As protein: CSVETGFYNEQFF.

This CDR3 reads CASSLAASGSGEQFF. In nucleotides, the CDR3 is TGCGCCAGCAGCTTGGCTGCTAGCGGGAGCGGTGAGCAGTTCTTC. The V and J genes are TRBV5-1 and TRBJ2-1, with 10 bases that match TRBD2. The CDR3 is made up of 15 amino acids. The ends lost 0 bases at V and 9 bases at J; junction bases unmatched: 6. The germline gives CDR1 SGHRS, CDR2 YFSETQ.

The chain couples TRBV5-1 to TRBJ2-7, with 9 bases lining up with TRBD1. The CDR3 length is 14 residues. The J segment lost 4 bases and the V segment lost 1 base, leaving 3 bases of the junction unmatched. The germline V gene has CDR1 SGHRS and CDR2 YFSETQ. CDR3 in amino acids: CASSLNGQGYEQYF. Written as DNA, the CDR3 is TGCGCCAGCAGCTTGAACGGACAGGGGTACGAGCAGTACTTC.

The chain carries TRBV9 and TRBJ2-7; a weak D match, TRBD1 (6 bases). Trimming cost V 3 bases and J 3 bases, with 19 bases left between them. The CDR3 is 16 residues long. Germline CDR1 SGDLS, CDR2 YYNGEE. The CDR3 DNA sequence: TGTGCCAGCAGCGCCCCCACCGGGACACCAGTCTACGAGCAGTACTTC. Its translation is CASSAPTGTPVYEQYF.

This sequence joins TRBV28 and TRBJ2-5, with D possibly being TRBD2 (7 bases). This CDR3 contains 17 residues. V was trimmed by 3 bases and J by 5 bases, leaving 22 bases between them. Germline loops: CDR1 MDHEN, CDR2 SYDVKM. The DNA of the CDR3 is TGTGCCAGCAGTTTTGCGGGAGAGGGGGGCAGGATGGAGACCCAGTACTTC. The encoded protein is CASSFAGEGGRMETQYF.

The J gene is TRBJ1-2, the V gene TRBV19; TRBD1 might be the D (6 bases). Between the trimmed V and J ends, which lost 2 bases and 2 bases, there was a span of 12 bases. The CDR3 spans 15 residues. The V gene's germline CDR1 is LNHDA and CDR2 SQIVND (reference sequence). The CDR3 DNA sequence: TGTGCCAGTAGTATAAGCGCAGGACAGAACTATGGCTACACCTTC. Protein product: CASSISAGQNYGYTF.

For the CDR3, the DNA is TGTGCCAGTAGCCTGGGGGACAGGGAGGCCTACTATGGCTACACCTTC. Amino acids: CASSLGDREAYYGYTF. The V call is TRBV19, the J call TRBJ1-2, with 9 positions matching TRBD1. V shed 6 bases and J 3 bases; nucleotides not matched to a gene: 11. Per germline, CDR1 LNHDA and CDR2 SQIVND (reference sequence). There are 16 residues in the CDR3.

The CDR3 sequence is CASRTGTVYGYTF. The CDR3, as DNA: TGTGCCAGCAGAACCGGGACAGTCTATGGCTACACCTTC. The chain links TRBV28 to TRBJ1-2, with 7 nucleotides matching TRBD1. This CDR3 comprises 13 residues. Germline CDR1 is MDHEN and CDR2 is SYDVKM. Unmatched junction bases numbered 5, after V lost 6 bases and J lost 4 bases.

The chain employs TRBV7-9 and TRBJ2-1; 10 bases match TRBD2. V was clipped by 1 base and J by 5 bases; unmatched bases: 8. Per the germline V gene, CDR1 is SEHNR and CDR2 is FQNEAQ (reference sequence). CDR3 length equals 17 residues. CDR3 loop: CASSLVKREGPHNEQFF. The CDR3 region has the DNA TGTGCCAGCAGCTTAGTAAAGCGGGAGGGCCCCCACAATGAGCAGTTCTTC. Complete variable domain (other parts from reference TRBV7-9 and TRBJ2-1): DTGVSQNPRHKITKRGQNVTFRCDPISEHNRLYWYRQTLGQGPEFLTYFQNEAQLEKSRLLSDRFSAERPKGSFSTLEIQRTEQGDSAMYLCASSLVKREGPHNEQFFGPGTRLTVL.

The V and J genes are TRBV5-1 and TRBJ1-1; TRBD1 might be the D (5 bases). Per the germline V gene, CDR1 is SGHRS and CDR2 is YFSETQ. V was trimmed by 2 bases and J by 0 bases, leaving 11 bases between them. This CDR3 has 15 amino acids. The CDR3 sequence: CASSFQGGVNTEAFF. The CDR3 coding sequence is TGCGCCAGCAGCTTCCAGGGAGGAGTGAACACTGAAGCTTTCTTT.

This chain connects TRBV20-1 to TRBJ2-7; no reliable D call. This CDR3 spans 11 amino acids. CDR1 is DFQATT and CDR2 is SNEGSKA in the germline V gene (reference sequence). Trimming stripped 6 bases from V and 2 bases from J, with 8 bases between. CDR3 protein: CSAVTTYEQYF. The CDR3 nucleotides are TGCAGTGCCGTTACTACCTACGAGCAGTACTTC.

The chain employs TRBV7-9 and TRBJ2-7, with a tentative D call TRBD1 (6 bases). The CDR3 runs 13 residues. Germline CDR1 SEHNR, CDR2 FQNEAQ (reference sequence). The V end was cut by 8 bases, the J end by 0 bases, with 11 bases between. The CDR3 DNA is TGTGCCAGCGGGGACACTTACTCCTACGAGCAGTACTTC. Translation: CASGDTYSYEQYF.

J is TRBJ1-1 and V is TRBV28, with D uncertain. The CDR3 runs 13 residues. The germline CDR1 and CDR2 sequences are MDHEN and SYDVKM. V lost 5 bases, J lost 0 bases, and 7 bases lay in between. This chain's CDR3 is CASSVQMNTEAFF. CDR3 nucleotides: TGTGCCAGCAGTGTACAGATGAACACTGAAGCTTTCTTT.

DNA for the CDR3: TGTGCCAGCAGCGTAGGACTAGCGGGAACTGAGCAGTTCTTC. It codes for CASSVGLAGTEQFF. This chain joins TRBV9 and TRBJ2-1; TRBD2 agrees at 11 bases. Germline V CDR1 and CDR2: SGDLS, YYNGEE. This CDR3 spans 14 amino acids. Losses at the gene ends were 0 bases for V and 9 bases for J; bases not matched to a gene: 2.

This chain joins TRBV7-2 and TRBJ2-1, with D perhaps TRBD2 (6 bases). Per the germline V gene, CDR1 is SGHTA and CDR2 is FQGNSA. Trimming left V 0 bases short and J 9 bases short, with 6 bases between. The CDR3 is 12 residues long. CDR3 sequence: CASSLAGGEQFF. The CDR3 DNA follows: TGTGCCAGCAGCTTAGCGGGGGGTGAGCAGTTCTTC.

V usage is TRBV4-2 and J usage is TRBJ2-3, with TRBD2 matching 10 bases. After removal of 4 bases from V and 6 bases from J, the junction contained 7 bases not matched to a gene. The V gene's germline CDR1 is LGHNA and CDR2 YNFKEQ. The CDR3 is 15 amino acids. The CDR3 nucleotides read TGTGCCAGCAGCCTTGGACTAGCGGAGTTGGATACGCAGTATTTT. Its translation is CASSLGLAELDTQYF.